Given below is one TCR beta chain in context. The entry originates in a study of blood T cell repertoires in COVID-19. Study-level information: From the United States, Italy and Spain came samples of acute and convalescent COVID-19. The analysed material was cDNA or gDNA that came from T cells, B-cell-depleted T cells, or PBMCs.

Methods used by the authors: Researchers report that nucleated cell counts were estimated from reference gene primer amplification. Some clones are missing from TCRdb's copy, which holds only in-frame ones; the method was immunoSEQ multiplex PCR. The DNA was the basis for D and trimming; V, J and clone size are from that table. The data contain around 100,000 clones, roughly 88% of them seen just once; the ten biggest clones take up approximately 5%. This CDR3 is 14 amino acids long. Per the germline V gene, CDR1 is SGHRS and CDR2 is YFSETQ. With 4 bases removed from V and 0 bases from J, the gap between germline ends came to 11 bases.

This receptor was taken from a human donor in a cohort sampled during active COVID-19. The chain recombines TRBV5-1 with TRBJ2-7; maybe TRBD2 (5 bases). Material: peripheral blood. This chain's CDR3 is CASSGGTSSYEQYF. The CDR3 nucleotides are TGCGCCAGCAGCGGCGGAACTAGCTCCTACGAGCAGTACTTC.